The rows below give T cell receptor beta chains drawn from one sample of a study of T cells in localized non-small cell lung cancer. Assay: immunoSEQ multiplex PCR; the TCRdb copy retains only in-frame clones and omits some. The sample carries 15,000 or so clones, about four fifths recorded once. The starting material was peripheral blood, obtained before any cancer treatment. These receptors all come from a female donor over 55 with stage I squamous cell lung carcinoma. The CDR3 runs from the conserved cysteine through the conserved F or W. The D gene is left open where the match is weak. Expanded clones get a size class; other rows say once, few or many, or leave the size out.

d_call: TRBD2
j_call: TRBJ2-2
clone_size: .
v_call: TRBV19
cdr3_aa: CASSRGGITGELFF
cdr3_nt: TGTGCCAGTAGCCGGGGGGGCATCACCGGGGAGCTGTTTTTT

d_call: .
j_call: TRBJ1-2
clone_size: .
v_call: TRBV2
cdr3_aa: CASSEVTVNYGYTF
cdr3_nt: TGTGCCAGCAGTGAGGTCACGGTTAACTATGGCTACACCTTC

d_call: TRBD1
j_call: TRBJ2-3
clone_size: .
v_call: TRBV5-1
cdr3_aa: CASSQIQGTDTQYF
cdr3_nt: TGCGCCAGCAGCCAAATACAGGGGACAGATACGCAGTATTTT

d_call: TRBD1
j_call: TRBJ1-6
clone_size: .
v_call: TRBV27
cdr3_aa: CASSFVDRGGSPLHF
cdr3_nt: TGTGCCAGCAGTTTCGTGGACAGGGGCGGTTCACCCCTCCACTTT

d_call: .
j_call: TRBJ1-1
clone_size: .
v_call: TRBV7-9
cdr3_aa: CASSLYVTGTTEAFF
cdr3_nt: TGTGCCAGCAGCTTATACGTCACAGGGACCACTGAAGCTTTCTTT

d_call: .
j_call: TRBJ2-7
clone_size: .
v_call: TRBV9
cdr3_aa: CASSTLIGEVHF
cdr3_nt: TGTGCCAGCAGCACCCTAATCGGGGAGGTCCACTTC

d_call: TRBD2
j_call: TRBJ2-3
clone_size: .
v_call: TRBV5-1
cdr3_aa: CASSLERLAGVVDTQYF
cdr3_nt: TGCGCCAGCAGCTTGGAAAGACTAGCGGGGGTTGTAGATACGCAGTATTTT

d_call: .
j_call: TRBJ2-5
clone_size: .
v_call: TRBV7-9
cdr3_aa: CASSRKETQYF
cdr3_nt: TGTGCCAGCAGTAGGAAAGAGACCCAGTACTTC

d_call: TRBD2
j_call: TRBJ2-5
clone_size: once
v_call: TRBV11-2
cdr3_aa: CASSSLAGSQTQYF
cdr3_nt: TGTGCCAGCAGCTCACTAGCGGGGTCCCAGACCCAGTACTTC

d_call: TRBD2
j_call: TRBJ2-3
clone_size: .
v_call: TRBV5-8
cdr3_aa: CASSRGWGTSGSTDTQYF
cdr3_nt: TGTGCCAGCAGCCGGGGGTGGGGGACTAGCGGTAGCACAGATACGCAGTATTTT

d_call: .
j_call: TRBJ1-5
clone_size: .
v_call: TRBV15
cdr3_aa: CATSRGWTEGSNQPQHF
cdr3_nt: TGTGCCACCAGCAGAGGGTGGACAGAGGGGAGCAATCAGCCCCAGCATTTT

d_call: .
j_call: TRBJ1-3
clone_size: .
v_call: TRBV18
cdr3_aa: CASSLRGGSSISGNTIYF
cdr3_nt: TGTGCCAGCTCCCTAAGAGGCGGGTCATCAATCTCTGGAAACACCATATATTTT

d_call: .
j_call: TRBJ1-5
clone_size: .
v_call: TRBV19
cdr3_aa: CASSILTNNLQPQHF
cdr3_nt: TGTGCCAGTAGTATTTTGACCAACAACCTTCAGCCCCAGCATTTT

d_call: TRBD1
j_call: TRBJ1-2
clone_size: .
v_call: TRBV19
cdr3_aa: CASSRSGQTYGYTF
cdr3_nt: TGTGCCAGTAGTAGATCGGGACAGACTTATGGCTACACCTTC

d_call: .
j_call: TRBJ1-6
clone_size: .
v_call: TRBV6-5
cdr3_aa: CASSYEYSYNSPLHF
cdr3_nt: TGTGCCAGCAGTTACGAGTACTCCTATAATTCACCCCTCCACTTT

d_call: .
j_call: TRBJ1-5
clone_size: .
v_call: TRBV6-1
cdr3_aa: CASSEGAGVQPQHF
cdr3_nt: TGTGCCAGCAGTGAGGGGGCGGGGGTTCAGCCCCAGCATTTT